This TCR beta chain was recovered during a study of shared clonotypes between healthy human individuals. Study context: Three CD4 naive, three CD4 memory, two CD8 naive and one CD8 memory plate were used per donor. General study findings and limits: Rarefaction showed that sequencing of sorted subsets was incomplete (despite large depth).

Adults of Caucasian background living in Nashville, Tennessee made up all donors. On this clone itself: The antigen is undetermined.

At a deep level, the assay was run. Data came from immunoSEQ multiplex PCR; TCRdb stores just in-frame clones and leaves some out. There are about 960,000 clones in the sample; 70% to 85% occur only once, and approximately 1.5% lies in the top ten. The ends lost 8 bases at V and 4 bases at J; junction bases unmatched: 8. The germline V gene encodes CDR1 SGHRS and CDR2 YFSETQ. The CDR3 runs to 16 residues. This chain uses TRBV5-1 with TRBJ2-2; TRBD2 agrees at 13 bases. Sequencing was performed on memory CD4+ T cells sorted from blood. Regarding subset: CD45RA-negative fraction. The TCR was taken from a young man in good health. The CDR3 nucleotides are TGCGCCAGTGCACTACGGACTAGCGGGGGCACCGGGGAGCTGTTTTTT. It encodes CASALRTSGGTGELFF.